The entry below gives a single T cell receptor beta chain sequence along with its context. No cognate antigen has been identified for it. Within one base of it there is no much larger clone, and no base qualities were kept. This entry belongs to a study of cytomegalovirus exposure and HLA in healthy donors (dated by TCRdb to 2016 to 2017). As for the study more broadly: According to a later analysis, the 110 or so validation repertoires were produced on the same platform as the approximately 600 repertoires of the first cohort. The aim of the study was to test whether cataloging public T cell receptors could identify signatures of past pathogen exposure. In addition to the first cohort of 666 subjects, a separate validation cohort of over 90 different subjects was used. To predict cytomegalovirus infection status, the study brought together high-throughput TCR immunosequencing, statistical association of individual TCRs with disease status, and machine learning.

The donors were included in the validation cohort of approximately 130 subjects, a group kept apart from the 666-subject first cohort. The paper as a whole reports these results and caveats: A total of some 180 TCR beta chains were listed by the study as associated with cytomegalovirus. In both the original and validation cohorts, the classifier was reported to diagnose cytomegalovirus status with high specificity and sensitivity. Three of the identified cytomegalovirus-associated TCR beta chains were confirmed in vitro to be specific for cytomegalovirus antigens. Across donors, most TCR sequences were observed very rarely, whereas some public TCRs were present in many individuals. The validation cohort had no HLA typing available for a later analysis, so co-occurrence within that cohort was assessed over all 120 or so repertoires. Of the cluster scores, roughly 95% were above 0 in a later analysis, which found that TCRs clustered in the first cohort also tended to co-occur in the 130 or so validation repertoires. The authors suggested that the approach could potentially be generalized to other disease states and immunological phenotypes.

The library was built by means of the immunoSEQ multiplex PCR assay. In the original analysis: A statistical classification framework was built for diagnosing cytomegalovirus status from the catalog of TCR beta chain sequences. TCRdb's version of the immuneACCESS table is confined to in-frame rearrangements and falls short of the full clone set. An unresolved V gene accounts for under half of the shortfall where checked; the remainder is of unknown origin. V and J calls and clone size are as listed in that table; D and trimming were resolved from the DNA. This sample comprises around 52,000 clones, 85% to 95% of them detected only once. The ten largest clonotypes hold under 6.5% of the sample. The clonotype was recovered from a woman under 30 in good health and CMV-seronegative. The material sequenced was PBMCs.

The DNA is as follows: TGTGCCAGCAGTGAAGTAGCGGGAGCAGGGTTCAATGAGCAGTTCTTC. Translated, it reads CASSEVAGAGFNEQFF. The rearranged chain carries TRBV6-4 and TRBJ2-1; 9 of the junction bases match TRBD2. There are 16 amino acids in the CDR3, from cysteine to phenylalanine inclusive. Here the CDR3 DNA is all that survives: 48 bases in frame from base 1. CDR1 and CDR2, looked up from the germline V gene, are MRHNA and SNTAGT. Clipping removes 3 bases from V and 6 bases from J, with 9 as the unmatched junction base count.